The entry below gives a single TCR beta chain sequence along with its context. No antigen is known for it. This entry is derived from a study of cytomegalovirus exposure and HLA in healthy donors. Findings of the study overall: Upon later analysis, TCR association rates were observed to vary by HLA locus, being highest for DRB1 and lowest for HLA-C. Per published accounts, TCR beta sequences correctly predicted the HLA-A and HLA-B alleles of most subjects.

PCR was performed using 60 Vbeta and 13 Jbeta primers. TCRdb's table, derived via immunoSEQ multiplex PCR, lists solely in-frame clones and lacks some. The table has approximately 97,000 clones, approximately 72% seen once; the top ten hold about 4%. This receptor was obtained from a woman aged 40-49 years in good health and CMV-seropositive. Sequencing input: PBMCs.

CDR3 bases: TGTGCCAGCAGTTTAAGAGGACTAGCGGGGTCCTACAATGAGCAGTTCTTC. Its protein product is CASSLRGLAGSYNEQFF. The rearrangement uses TRBV28 and TRBJ2-1, with 12 bases lining up with TRBD2. With 2 bases clipped from V and 1 base from J, the junction kept 3 bases outside the gene matches. The CDR3 covers 17 residues. In germline, CDR1 is MDHEN, CDR2 SYDVKM.